This entry describes one TCR beta chain. The CDR3 has 13 amino acids. Trimming cost V 6 bases and J 1 base, with 9 bases left between them. Germline V gene sequence: CDR1 LGHNT, CDR2 FRNRAP. Per the authors' pipeline: Nucleated cell counts were estimated from reference gene primer amplification. The table came from immunoSEQ multiplex PCR; TCRdb's copy has only in-frame clones and leaves some out. Clone size and the V and J calls come from that table; the DNA yielded D and trimming. Here the sample spans 90,000 to 100,000 clones, approximately 88% being singletons. This record belongs to a study of blood T cell repertoires in COVID-19. Study details: Collection of acute and convalescent COVID-19 samples took place in the United States, Italy and Spain. The analysed material was cDNA or gDNA that came from T cells, B-cell-depleted T cells, or PBMCs.

This receptor was obtained from a woman in her fifties or sixties with acute or convalescent COVID-19. The V call is TRBV12-5, the J call TRBJ1-1; possible D gene TRBD1, 6 bases. The specimen was peripheral blood. CDR3 residues: CASGMDRNTEAFF. As DNA, the CDR3 is TGTGCTAGTGGCATGGACAGGAACACTGAAGCTTTCTTT.